Listed below are T cell receptor beta chains from one sample, sequenced in a study of shared T cell receptors in the human thymus. TCRdb's copy holds only in-frame clones and misses some; the assay was immunoSEQ multiplex PCR. The table lists hundreds of thousands of clones, more than 85% of them singletons. The sequencing sample was made of thymocytes. Source of these receptors: a human donor. CDR3s include the opening cysteine and the closing phenylalanine or tryptophan. A D gene is named only where the DNA matches it firmly. Only part of the rows carry a size: once, few, many, or a class if the clone is expanded.

size	J	D	V	CDR3	DNA
NA	TRBJ1-4	NA	TRBV5-4	CASSLNSGRTNEKLFF	TGTGCCAGCAGCTTGAATAGTGGGCGCACTAATGAAAAACTGTTTTTT
NA	TRBJ2-5	NA	TRBV18	CASSRHPPPQETQYF	TGTGCCAGCTCACGACATCCTCCCCCACAAGAGACCCAGTACTTC
NA	TRBJ2-1	TRBD1	TRBV28	CASSPPGQGIYEQFF	TGTGCCAGCAGTCCACCGGGACAGGGGATATATGAGCAGTTCTTC
NA	TRBJ2-7	NA	TRBV28	CASSLAGTYEQYF	TGTGCCAGCAGTTTAGCGGGAACCTACGAGCAGTACTTC
NA	TRBJ2-3	TRBD2	TRBV5-6	CASSLVLAGGPTDTQYF	TGTGCCAGCAGCTTGGTGCTAGCGGGAGGCCCAACAGATACGCAGTATTTT
NA	TRBJ2-7	NA	TRBV30	CAWNSHYEQYF	TGTGCCTGGAATTCACACTACGAGCAGTACTTC
NA	TRBJ1-2	NA	TRBV6-4	CASSDSTAGNLTF	TGTGCCAGCAGTGACTCTACGGCCGGTAATCTAACCTTC
NA	TRBJ1-5	TRBD1	TRBV5-8	CASRPGQASNQPQHF	TGTGCCAGCAGACCCGGACAGGCTAGCAATCAGCCCCAGCATTTT
NA	TRBJ2-7	TRBD2	TRBV7-3	CASSSLPRVAGYEQYF	TGTGCCAGCAGCTCACTCCCCAGGGTAGCGGGCTACGAGCAGTACTTC
NA	TRBJ2-3	TRBD1	TRBV29-1	CSVTGVSTDTQYF	TGCAGCGTGACAGGGGTTAGCACAGATACGCAGTATTTT
NA	TRBJ1-1	NA	TRBV25-1	CASSPRDRTGNTEAFF	TGTGCCAGCAGTCCCCGCGATCGTACGGGGAACACTGAAGCTTTCTTT
NA	TRBJ2-1	TRBD2	TRBV30	CAWSGVGGAARHSSYNEQFF	TGTGCCTGGAGTGGAGTGGGAGGGGCGGCACGCCATAGCTCCTACAATGAGCAGTTCTTC
NA	TRBJ2-5	NA	TRBV28	CASSLEVAPLYQETQYF	TGTGCCAGCAGCCTAGAGGTCGCCCCACTGTACCAAGAGACCCAGTACTTC
once	TRBJ1-4	TRBD1	TRBV5-6	CASSFGQGLSNEKLFF	TGTGCCAGCAGCTTTGGACAGGGGCTATCTAATGAAAAACTGTTTTTT
NA	TRBJ1-2	NA	TRBV5-1	CASPQGRAKGYTF	TGCGCCAGCCCACAGGGCAGAGCAAAGGGCTACACCTTC
NA	TRBJ2-1	NA	TRBV5-6	CASSLGSNEQFF	TGTGCCAGCAGCTTGGGCTCCAATGAGCAGTTCTTC
NA	TRBJ1-5	NA	TRBV28	CASSLYVGQHF	TGTGCCAGCAGCCTCTACGTAGGCCAGCATTTT
NA	TRBJ2-1	NA	TRBV5-1	CASSLQGGKSYNEQFF	TGCGCCAGCAGCTTGCAAGGGGGTAAATCCTACAATGAGCAGTTCTTC
once	TRBJ2-7	TRBD2	TRBV7-2	CASSLGPSGRIYEQYF	TGTGCCAGCAGCTTAGGTCCTAGCGGGAGAATCTACGAGCAGTACTTC
NA	TRBJ2-7	NA	TRBV28	CASSQRLVYYEQYF	TGTGCCAGCAGCCAGAGACTAGTTTACTACGAGCAGTACTTC